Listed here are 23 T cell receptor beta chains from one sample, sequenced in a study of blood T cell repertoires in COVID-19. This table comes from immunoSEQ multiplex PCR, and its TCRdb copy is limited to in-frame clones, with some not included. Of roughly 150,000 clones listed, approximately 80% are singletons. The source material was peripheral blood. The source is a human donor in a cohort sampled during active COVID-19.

The CDR3 sequence is CASSRGLAGGDTQYF. DNA of the CDR3: TGTGCCAGCAGCCGGGGACTAGCGGGAGGAGATACGCAGTATTTT. V and J are TRBV7-2 and TRBJ2-3; TRBD2 matches 15 bases. V gave up 5 bases and J gave up 5 bases; unmatched junction bases: 2. CDR1 and CDR2 (germline): SGHTA, FQGNSA. The CDR3 runs to 15 residues.

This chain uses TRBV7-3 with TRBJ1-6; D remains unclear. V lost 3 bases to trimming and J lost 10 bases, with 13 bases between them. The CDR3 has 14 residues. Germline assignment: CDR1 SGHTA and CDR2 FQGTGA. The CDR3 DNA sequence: TGTGCCAGCAGCTTGGAGAGGGCAGCGTCACCCCTCCACTTT. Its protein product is CASSLERAASPLHF. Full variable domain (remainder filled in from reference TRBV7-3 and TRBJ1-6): GAGVSQTPSNKVTEKGKYVELRCDPISGHTALYWYRQSLGQGPEFLIYFQGTGAADDSGLPNDRFFAVRPEGSVSTLKIQRTERGDSAVYLCASSLERAASPLHFGNGTRLTVT.

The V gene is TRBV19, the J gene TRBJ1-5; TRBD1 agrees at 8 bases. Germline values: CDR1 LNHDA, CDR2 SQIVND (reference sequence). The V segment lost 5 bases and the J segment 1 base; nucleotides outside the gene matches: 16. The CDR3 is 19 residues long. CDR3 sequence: CASSDRHPVTGASNQPQHF. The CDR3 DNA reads TGTGCCAGTAGTGACAGACACCCGGTGACAGGGGCAAGCAATCAGCCCCAGCATTTT.

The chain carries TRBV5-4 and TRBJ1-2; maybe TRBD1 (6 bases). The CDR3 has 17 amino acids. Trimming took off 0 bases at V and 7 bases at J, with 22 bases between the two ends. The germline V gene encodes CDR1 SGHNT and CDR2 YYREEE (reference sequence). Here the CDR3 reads CASSLGTEGTILGGYTF. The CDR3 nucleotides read TGTGCCAGCAGCTTGGGGACAGAGGGAACCATTTTGGGTGGCTACACCTTC.

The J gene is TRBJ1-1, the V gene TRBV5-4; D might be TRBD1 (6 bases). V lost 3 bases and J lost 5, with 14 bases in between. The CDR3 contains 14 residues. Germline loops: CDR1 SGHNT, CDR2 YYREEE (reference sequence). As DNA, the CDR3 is TGTGCCAGCAGCTCCCAACAGGGCTTAACTGAAGCTTTCTTT. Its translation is CASSSQQGLTEAFF.

The CDR3 loop is CASSMWGDRTSNEKLFF. In nucleotides, the CDR3 is TGTGCCAGTAGTATGTGGGGCGACAGGACAAGTAATGAAAAACTGTTTTTT. The J gene is TRBJ1-4, the V gene TRBV19, with D maybe TRBD1 (6 bases). Deletions cut 3 bases from V and 4 bases from J, with 18 bases between. Germline-derived CDR1 and CDR2 are LNHDA and SQIVND (reference sequence). CDR3 length: 17 residues.

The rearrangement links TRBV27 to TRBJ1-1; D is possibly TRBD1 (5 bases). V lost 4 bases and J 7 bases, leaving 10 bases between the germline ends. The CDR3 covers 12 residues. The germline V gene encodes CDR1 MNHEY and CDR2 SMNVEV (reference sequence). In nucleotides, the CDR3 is TGTGCCAGCAGTTCGAGGACACGTGAAGCTTTCTTT. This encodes CASSSRTREAFF.

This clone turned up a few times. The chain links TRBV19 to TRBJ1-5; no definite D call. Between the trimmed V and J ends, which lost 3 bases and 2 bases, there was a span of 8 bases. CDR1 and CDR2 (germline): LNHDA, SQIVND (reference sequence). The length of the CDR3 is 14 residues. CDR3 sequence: CASSIQAGNQPQHF. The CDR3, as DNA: TGTGCCAGTAGTATTCAGGCAGGCAATCAGCCCCAGCATTTT.

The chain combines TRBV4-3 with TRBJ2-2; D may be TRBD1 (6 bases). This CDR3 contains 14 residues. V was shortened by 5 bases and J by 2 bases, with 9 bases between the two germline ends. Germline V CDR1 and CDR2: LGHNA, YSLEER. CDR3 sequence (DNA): TGCGCCAGCAGCGGGACATTTAACACCGGGGAGCTGTTTTTT. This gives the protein CASSGTFNTGELFF.

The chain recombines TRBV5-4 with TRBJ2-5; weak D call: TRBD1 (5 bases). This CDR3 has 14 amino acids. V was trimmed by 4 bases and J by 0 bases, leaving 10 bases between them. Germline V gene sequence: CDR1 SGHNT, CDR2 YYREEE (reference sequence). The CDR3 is CASSPQAYQETQYF. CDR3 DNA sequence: TGTGCCAGCAGCCCACAGGCGTACCAAGAGACCCAGTACTTC. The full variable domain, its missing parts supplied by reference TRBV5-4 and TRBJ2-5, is ETGVTQSPTHLIKTRGQQVTLRCSSQSGHNTVSWYQQALGQGPQFIFQYYREEENGRGNFPPRFSGLQFPNYSSELNVNALELDDSALYLCASSPQAYQETQYFGPGTRLLVL.

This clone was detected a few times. CDR3 region: CASRRSGVGETQYF. The CDR3 nucleotides read TGTGCCAGTAGAAGATCGGGGGTTGGGGAGACCCAGTACTTC. The V and J genes are TRBV19 and TRBJ2-5; TRBD2 is a possible D gene (6 bases). The CDR3 covers 14 residues. Germline CDR1 LNHDA, CDR2 SQIVND (reference sequence). Trimming cost V 6 bases and J 5 bases, with 16 bases left between them.

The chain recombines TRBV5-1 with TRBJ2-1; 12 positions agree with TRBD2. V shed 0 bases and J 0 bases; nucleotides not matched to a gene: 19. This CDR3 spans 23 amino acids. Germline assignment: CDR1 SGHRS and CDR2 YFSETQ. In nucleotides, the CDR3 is TGCGCCAGCAGCTTGGGTCCACAATCGACTAGCGGGAGCCGGGGCGGCTCCTACAATGAGCAGTTCTTC. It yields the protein CASSLGPQSTSGSRGGSYNEQFF.

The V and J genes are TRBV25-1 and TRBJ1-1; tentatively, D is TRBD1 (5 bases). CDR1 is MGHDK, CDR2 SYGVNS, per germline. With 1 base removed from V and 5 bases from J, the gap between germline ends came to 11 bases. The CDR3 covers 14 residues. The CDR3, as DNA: TGTGCCAGCAGTGAATGGGAGGGGACGACTGAAGCTTTCTTT. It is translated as CASSEWEGTTEAFF.

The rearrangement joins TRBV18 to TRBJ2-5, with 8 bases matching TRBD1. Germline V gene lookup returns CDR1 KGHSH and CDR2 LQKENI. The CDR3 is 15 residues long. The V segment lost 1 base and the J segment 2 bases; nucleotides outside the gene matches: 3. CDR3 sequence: CASSPLGDRQETQYF. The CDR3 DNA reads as TGTGCCAGCTCACCACTCGGGGACAGGCAAGAGACCCAGTACTTC. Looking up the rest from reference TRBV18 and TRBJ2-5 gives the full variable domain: NAGVMQNPRHLVRRRGQEARLRCSPMKGHSHVYWYRQLPEEGLKFMVYLQKENIIDESGMPKERFSAEFPKEGPSILRIQQVVRGDSAAYFCASSPLGDRQETQYFGPGTRLLVL.

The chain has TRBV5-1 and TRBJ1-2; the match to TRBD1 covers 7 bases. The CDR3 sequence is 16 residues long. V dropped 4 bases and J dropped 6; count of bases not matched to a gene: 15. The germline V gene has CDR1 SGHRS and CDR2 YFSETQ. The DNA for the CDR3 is TGCGCCAGCAGCCCAAACCGACAGGGAATTGGTAATGGCTACACCTTC. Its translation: CASSPNRQGIGNGYTF.

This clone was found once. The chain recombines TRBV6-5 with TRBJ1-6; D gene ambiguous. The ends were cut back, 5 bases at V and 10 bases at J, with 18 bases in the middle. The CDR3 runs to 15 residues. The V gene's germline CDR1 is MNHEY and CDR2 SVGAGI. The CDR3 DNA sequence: TGTGCCAGCAGTCGGTCGGCTGCTGCGGGATCACCCCTCCACTTT. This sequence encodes CASSRSAAAGSPLHF.

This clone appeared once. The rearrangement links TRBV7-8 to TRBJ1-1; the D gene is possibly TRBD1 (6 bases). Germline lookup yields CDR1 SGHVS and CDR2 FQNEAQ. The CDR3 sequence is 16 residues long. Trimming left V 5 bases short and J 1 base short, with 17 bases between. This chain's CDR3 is CASSRLTGPPNTEAFF. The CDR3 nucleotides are TGTGCCAGCAGCCGACTTACAGGGCCCCCGAACACTGAAGCTTTCTTT. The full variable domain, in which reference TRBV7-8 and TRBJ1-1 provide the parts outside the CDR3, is GAGVSQSPRYKVAKRGQDVALRCDPISGHVSLFWYQQALGQGPEFLTYFQNEAQLDKSGLPSDRFFAERPEGSVSTLKIQRTQQEDSAVYLCASSRLTGPPNTEAFFGQGTRLTVV.

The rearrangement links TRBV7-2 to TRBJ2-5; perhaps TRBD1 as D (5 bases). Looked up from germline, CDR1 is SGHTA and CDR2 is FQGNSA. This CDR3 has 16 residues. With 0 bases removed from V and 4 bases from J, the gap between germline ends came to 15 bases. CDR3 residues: CASSLAPAMGLETQYF. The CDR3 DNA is TGTGCCAGCAGCTTAGCGCCGGCGATGGGGCTAGAGACCCAGTACTTC.

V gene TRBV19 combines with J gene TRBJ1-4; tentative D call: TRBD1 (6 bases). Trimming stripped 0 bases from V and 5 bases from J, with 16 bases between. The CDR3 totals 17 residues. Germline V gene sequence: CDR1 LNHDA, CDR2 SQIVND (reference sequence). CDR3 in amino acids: CASSIEGKGGLNEKLFF. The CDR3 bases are TGTGCCAGTAGTATAGAGGGGAAAGGGGGATTAAATGAAAAACTGTTTTTT.

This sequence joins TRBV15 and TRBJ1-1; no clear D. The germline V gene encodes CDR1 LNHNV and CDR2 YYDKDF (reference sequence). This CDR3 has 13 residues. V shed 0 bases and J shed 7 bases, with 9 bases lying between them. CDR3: CATSRDSDNEAFF. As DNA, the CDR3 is TGTGCCACCAGCAGAGACTCCGACAATGAAGCTTTCTTT. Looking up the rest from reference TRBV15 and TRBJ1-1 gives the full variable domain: DAMVIQNPRYQVTQFGKPVTLSCSQTLNHNVMYWYQQKSSQAPKLLFHYYDKDFNNEADTPDNFQSRRPNTSFCFLDIRSPGLGDTAMYLCATSRDSDNEAFFGQGTRLTVV.

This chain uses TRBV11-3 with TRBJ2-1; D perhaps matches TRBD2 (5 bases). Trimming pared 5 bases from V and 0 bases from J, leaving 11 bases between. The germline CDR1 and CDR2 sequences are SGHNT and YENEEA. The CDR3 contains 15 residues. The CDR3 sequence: CASSPGVGSYNEQFF. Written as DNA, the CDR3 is TGTGCCAGCAGCCCCGGGGTTGGCTCCTACAATGAGCAGTTCTTC.

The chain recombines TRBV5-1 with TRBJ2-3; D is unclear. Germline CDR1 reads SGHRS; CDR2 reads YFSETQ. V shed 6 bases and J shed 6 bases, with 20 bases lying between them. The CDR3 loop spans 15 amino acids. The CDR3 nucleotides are TGCGCCAGCATGTTGAGTAGCTTCGCTAGTGATACGCAGTATTTT. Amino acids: CASMLSSFASDTQYF.

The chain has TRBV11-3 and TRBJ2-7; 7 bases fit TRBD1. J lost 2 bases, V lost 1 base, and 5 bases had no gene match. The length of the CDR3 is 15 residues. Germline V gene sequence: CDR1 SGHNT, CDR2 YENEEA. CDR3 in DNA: TGTGCCAGCAGCTTAGTGTCAGGGGGACCCTACGAGCAGTACGTC. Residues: CASSLVSGGPYEQYV.